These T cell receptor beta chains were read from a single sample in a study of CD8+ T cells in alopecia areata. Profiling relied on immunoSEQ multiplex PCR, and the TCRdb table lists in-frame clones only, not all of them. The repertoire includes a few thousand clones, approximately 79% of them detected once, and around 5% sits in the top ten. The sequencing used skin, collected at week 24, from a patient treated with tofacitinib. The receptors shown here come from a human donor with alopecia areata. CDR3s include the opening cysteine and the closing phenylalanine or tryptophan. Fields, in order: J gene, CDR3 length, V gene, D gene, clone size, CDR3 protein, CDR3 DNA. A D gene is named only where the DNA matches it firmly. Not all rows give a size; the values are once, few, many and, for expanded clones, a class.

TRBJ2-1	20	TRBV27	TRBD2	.	CASPLDQRDSYAGGHNEQFF	TGTGCCAGCCCCCTTGACCAACGGGACTCCTACGCGGGGGGCCACAATGAGCAGTTCTTC
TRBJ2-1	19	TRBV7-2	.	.	CASSLAVFYRTTSYNEQFF	TGTGCCAGCAGCTTAGCCGTCTTTTATAGGACTACCTCATACAATGAGCAGTTCTTC
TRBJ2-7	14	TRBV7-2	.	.	CASSPEVGPYEQYF	TGTGCCAGCAGCCCAGAGGTAGGGCCCTACGAGCAGTACTTC
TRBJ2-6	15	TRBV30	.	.	CAWSKQDKGANVLTF	TGTGCCTGGAGCAAACAGGATAAAGGCGCCAACGTCCTGACTTTC
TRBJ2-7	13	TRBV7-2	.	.	CASSFGNSYEQYF	TGTGCCAGCAGCTTTGGGAACTCCTACGAGCAGTACTTC
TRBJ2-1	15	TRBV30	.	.	CAWSVGDGEINEQFF	TGTGCCTGGAGTGTAGGGGATGGAGAAATCAATGAGCAGTTCTTC
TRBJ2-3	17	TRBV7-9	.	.	CASSLALGGGATDTQYF	TGTGCCAGCAGCTTAGCGCTTGGGGGCGGCGCCACAGATACGCAGTATTTT
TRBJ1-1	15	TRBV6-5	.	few	CASFGGWWMNTEAFF	TGTGCCAGCTTCGGGGGGTGGTGGATGAACACTGAAGCTTTCTTT
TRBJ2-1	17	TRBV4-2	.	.	CASSQDLSSASYNEQFF	TGTGCCAGCAGCCAAGATCTTAGTAGCGCGTCCTACAATGAGCAGTTCTTC
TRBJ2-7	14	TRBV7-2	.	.	CASSLERQSYEQYF	TGTGCCAGCAGCTTAGAAAGACAGAGCTACGAGCAGTACTTC
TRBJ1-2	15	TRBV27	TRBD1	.	CASRHGTGGGNGYTF	TGTGCCAGCAGGCATGGAACAGGGGGTGGGAATGGCTACACCTTC
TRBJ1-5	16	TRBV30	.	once	CAWSVVGRKSNQPQHF	TGTGCCTGGAGTGTGGTTGGGAGGAAGAGCAATCAGCCCCAGCATTTT
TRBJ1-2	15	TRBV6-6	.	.	CASSYGGVIDYGYTF	TGTGCCAGCAGTTACGGGGGGGTCATAGACTATGGCTACACCTTC
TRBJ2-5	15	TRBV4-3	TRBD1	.	CASSQGGRGFETQYF	TGCGCCAGCAGCCAAGGGGGCAGGGGGTTCGAGACCCAGTACTTC
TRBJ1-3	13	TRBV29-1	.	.	CSVGQSSGNTIYF	TGCAGCGTTGGACAGTCGTCTGGAAACACCATATATTTT
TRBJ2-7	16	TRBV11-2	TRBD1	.	CASSLGPRDRGKEQYF	TGTGCCAGCAGCTTAGGTCCGCGGGACAGGGGGAAAGAGCAGTACTTC
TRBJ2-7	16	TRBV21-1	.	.	CASRTAIATRVDEQYF	TGTGCCAGCAGGACTGCTATAGCTACACGTGTAGACGAGCAGTACTTC
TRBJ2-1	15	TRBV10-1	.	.	CASSERGASVNEQFF	TGCGCCAGCAGTGAGAGGGGGGCCTCCGTCAATGAGCAGTTCTTC
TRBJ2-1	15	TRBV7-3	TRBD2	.	CASSQRLAGGNEQFF	TGTGCCAGCAGCCAAAGACTAGCGGGGGGAAATGAGCAGTTCTTC
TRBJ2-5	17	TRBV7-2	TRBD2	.	CASSLASAGGLQETQYF	TGTGCCAGCAGCTTAGCTTCAGCGGGGGGGCTCCAAGAGACCCAGTACTTC
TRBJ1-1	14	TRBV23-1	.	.	CASSQVPSGGEAFF	TGCGCCAGCAGTCAAGTCCCCAGTGGAGGTGAAGCTTTCTTT
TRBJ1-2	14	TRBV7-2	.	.	CASSSLWGNYGYTF	TGTGCCAGCAGTTCCCTGTGGGGGAACTATGGCTACACCTTC
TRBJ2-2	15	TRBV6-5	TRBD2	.	CASRPGLLNTGELFF	TGTGCCAGCAGACCGGGACTACTAAACACCGGGGAGCTGTTTTTT
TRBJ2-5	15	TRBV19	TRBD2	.	CASSSPGGPGETQYF	TGTGCCAGTAGTTCACCGGGAGGGCCTGGAGAGACCCAGTACTTC
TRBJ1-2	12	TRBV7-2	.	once	CASSLMEGGYTF	TGTGCCAGCAGCCTAATGGAGGGAGGCTACACCTTC
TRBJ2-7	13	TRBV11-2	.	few	CASSSDLSREQYF	TGTGCCAGCAGCTCAGATCTGTCTCGGGAGCAGTACTTC
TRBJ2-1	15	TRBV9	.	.	CASSVSGSSYNEQFF	TGTGCCAGCAGCGTTAGCGGAAGCTCCTACAATGAGCAGTTCTTC
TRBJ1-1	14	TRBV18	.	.	CASSPIPGGTEAFF	TGTGCCAGCTCACCCATCCCTGGTGGGACTGAAGCTTTCTTT
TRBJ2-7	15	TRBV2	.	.	CAGLVFKGGLYEQYF	TGTGCCGGACTAGTTTTTAAGGGGGGGCTCTACGAGCAGTACTTC
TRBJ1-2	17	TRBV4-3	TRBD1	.	CASSQASGQAPLYGYTF	TGCGCCAGCAGCCAAGCCTCCGGACAGGCTCCTTTATATGGCTACACCTTC
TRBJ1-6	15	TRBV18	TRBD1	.	CASSPMGTGDSPLHF	TGTGCCAGCTCACCAATGGGGACAGGGGATTCACCCCTCCACTTT
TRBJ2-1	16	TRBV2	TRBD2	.	CASSEWTSGSYNEQFF	TGTGCCAGCAGTGAATGGACTAGCGGCTCCTACAATGAGCAGTTCTTC
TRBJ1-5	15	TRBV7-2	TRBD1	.	CASSATTGGNQPQHF	TGTGCCAGCAGCGCAACTACAGGGGGCAATCAGCCCCAGCATTTT
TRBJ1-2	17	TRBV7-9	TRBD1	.	CASSPASIRAGGGGYTF	TGTGCCAGCAGCCCTGCTTCAATCCGGGCAGGGGGCGGTGGCTACACCTTC
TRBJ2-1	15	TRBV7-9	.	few	CASRIGGGAYNEQFF	TGTGCCAGCAGGATCGGAGGGGGGGCTTACAATGAGCAGTTCTTC
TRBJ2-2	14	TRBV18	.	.	CASSPRVNTGELFF	TGTGCCAGCTCACCAAGGGTAAACACCGGGGAGCTGTTTTTT
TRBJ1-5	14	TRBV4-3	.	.	CASSQSQGNQPQHF	TGCGCCAGCAGCCAAAGTCAGGGGAATCAGCCCCAGCATTTT